This T cell receptor (beta chain) was sequenced in a study of cytomegalovirus exposure and HLA in healthy donors. Trimming took 0 bases from V and 1 from J, leaving 7 bases between them. Germline CDR1 reads LNHNV; CDR2 reads YYDKDF (reference sequence). This CDR3 is built from 14 residues. These donors counted as nominally healthy when sampled, but unrecorded immune exposures were likely. PCR was performed using 60 Vbeta and 13 Jbeta primers. The data were produced by immunoSEQ multiplex PCR, yet TCRdb's version contains in-frame clones alone and is incomplete. The sample has about 120,000 clones, 82% seen once; the top ten hold more than 1.4%.

This sequence was found in a woman aged 18-35 years in good health and CMV-seronegative. The sample taken for sequencing was PBMCs. The V gene is TRBV15, the J gene TRBJ2-7, with a weak D call TRBD2 (6 bases). The CDR3 DNA reads TGTGCCACCAGCAGAGATGGAGGGTCCTACGAGCAGTACTTC. Encoded protein: CATSRDGGSYEQYF.